This T cell receptor beta chain came from a study of cytomegalovirus exposure and HLA in healthy donors. Study conclusions and caveats: Most TCR sequences were seen very rarely across donors, but some public TCRs occurred in many.

In the case of this clone: What it binds is unknown.

Per germline, CDR1 LGHNT and CDR2 FRNRAP. CDR3 size: 17 residues. V gave up 4 bases and J gave up 9 bases, with 22 bases separating them. 13 Jbeta primers and 60 Vbeta primers were used for the PCR. Source study methods: An analysis performed later counted 60 million to 90 million unique TCR beta chains (roughly 10 million of them shared). The repertoire was sequenced with immunoSEQ multiplex PCR; TCRdb's copy has only in-frame clones and lacks some. V and J calls and clone size are those listed in that table; D and trimming were worked out from the DNA. The sample lists just over 150,000 clones, around 84% occurring once.

The sample consisted of PBMCs. The chain carries TRBV12-5 and TRBJ1-6; no definite D call. This sequence originates from a woman aged 40 to 49 in good health and CMV-seronegative. The DNA for the CDR3 is TGTGCTAGTGGTTCAGTAAGGTCGGGGTCCGGTCGTTCACCCCTCCACTTT. Protein: CASGSVRSGSGRSPLHF. The entire variable domain, with the rest obtained from reference TRBV12-5 and TRBJ1-6, is as follows: DARVTQTPRHKVTEMGQEVTMRCQPILGHNTVFWYRQTMMQGLELLAYFRNRAPLDDSGMPKDRFSAEMPDATLATLKIQPSEPRDSAVYFCASGSVRSGSGRSPLHFGNGTRLTVT.